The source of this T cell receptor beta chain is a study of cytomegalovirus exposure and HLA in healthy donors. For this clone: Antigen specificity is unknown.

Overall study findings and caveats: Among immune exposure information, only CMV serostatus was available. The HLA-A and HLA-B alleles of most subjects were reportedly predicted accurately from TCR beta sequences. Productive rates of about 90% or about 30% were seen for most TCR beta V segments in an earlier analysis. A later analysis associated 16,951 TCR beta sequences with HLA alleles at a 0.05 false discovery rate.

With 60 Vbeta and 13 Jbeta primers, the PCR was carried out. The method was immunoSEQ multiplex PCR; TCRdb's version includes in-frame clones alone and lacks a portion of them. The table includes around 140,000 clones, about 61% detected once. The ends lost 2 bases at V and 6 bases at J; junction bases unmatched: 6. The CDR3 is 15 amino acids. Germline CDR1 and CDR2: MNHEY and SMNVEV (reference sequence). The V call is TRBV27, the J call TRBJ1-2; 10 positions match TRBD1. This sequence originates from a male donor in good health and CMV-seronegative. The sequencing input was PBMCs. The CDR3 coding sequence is TGTGCCAGCAGTTTACAGGGACAGGGGACCAATGGCTACACCTTC. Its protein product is CASSLQGQGTNGYTF.